Listed below are T cell receptor beta chains from one sample, sequenced in a study of T cell responses to AZD1222 COVID-19 vaccine. Sequencing was performed with immunoSEQ multiplex PCR; in TCRdb, only in-frame clones are kept and a portion is missing. The sample records about 78,000 clones, 65% to 85% being singletons. The sample consisted of peripheral blood, taken on day 0 of AZD1222 vaccination. The source is an adult in good health. The CDR3 runs from the conserved cysteine through the conserved F or W. The D gene is left open where the match is weak. Clone size is stated in some rows and not others, as once, few, many or a class when expanded.

d_call,j_call,v_call,clone_size,cdr3_nt,cdr3_aa
NA,TRBJ1-2,TRBV2,NA,TGTGCCAGCAGTGAAACCCTGGAGGGGCTCTATGGCTACACCTTC,CASSETLEGLYGYTF
NA,TRBJ2-7,TRBV5-8,NA,TGTGCCAGCAGCTTACGACAGGTAACCTACGAGCAGTACTTC,CASSLRQVTYEQYF
TRBD2,TRBJ2-7,TRBV19,few,TGTGCCAGTAGTACCCTAGCGGACTCCTACGAGCAGTACTTC,CASSTLADSYEQYF
TRBD2,TRBJ2-1,TRBV6-5,once,TGTGCCAGCAGCGCCCTAGCGGGTCTATTCAATGAGCAGTTCTTC,CASSALAGLFNEQFF
TRBD1,TRBJ1-4,TRBV7-8,once,TGTGCCAGCAGCGTAGGGACAGGGGGAGGAAAACTGTTTTTT,CASSVGTGGGKLFF
NA,TRBJ1-4,TRBV6-5,few,TGTGCCAGCAGTATCGCAGGCCTTAATGAAAAACTGTTTTTT,CASSIAGLNEKLFF
NA,TRBJ2-3,TRBV3-1/TRBV3-2,NA,TGTGCCAGCAGCCAAGATTACGCTAGTTTGAACACGCAGTATTTT,CASSQDYASLNTQYF
NA,TRBJ1-3,TRBV7-2,NA,TGTGCCAGCAGCTCCCGCGGGACACTAACCTACTCTGGAAACACCATATATTTT,CASSSRGTLTYSGNTIYF
NA,TRBJ2-3,TRBV6-4,NA,TGTGCCAGCAGTGAAGGTAGCGGAACGCAGTATTTT,CASSEGSGTQYF
NA,TRBJ2-3,TRBV6-5,NA,TGTGCCAGCAGTACTAGTGAAACTAGCACAGATACGCAGTATTTT,CASSTSETSTDTQYF
TRBD1,TRBJ2-7,TRBV18,NA,TGTGCCAGCTCGCTCTCCGGGACAGGGGCTTCCTACGAGCAGTACTTC,CASSLSGTGASYEQYF
TRBD1,TRBJ1-5,TRBV12-5,few,TGTGCTAGTGGTTTGCTCAGGGGGAACAATCAGCCCCAGCATTTT,CASGLLRGNNQPQHF
TRBD1,TRBJ2-5,TRBV5-1,NA,TGCGCCAGCAGGCAGGGACAGGGGCAACAAGAGACCCAGTACTTC,CASRQGQGQQETQYF
NA,TRBJ1-5,TRBV19,NA,TGTGCCAGTAGTCCCCGGACGGATTATAGCAATCAGCCCCAGCATTTT,CASSPRTDYSNQPQHF
NA,TRBJ1-2,TRBV29-1,NA,TGCAGCGCCAAGGACAGCTATGGCTACACCTTC,CSAKDSYGYTF
NA,TRBJ1-4,TRBV30,NA,TGTGCCTGGAGTGTAGGGGAAAAACTGTTTTTT,CAWSVGEKLFF
NA,TRBJ1-2,TRBV3-1/TRBV3-2,NA,TGTGCCAGCAGCCAAGATGCGGTGGGGGGGCTCTATGGCTACACCTTC,CASSQDAVGGLYGYTF
NA,TRBJ2-2,TRBV4-2,NA,TGTGCCAGCAGCCAAGGTGGGGGCTCCGGGGAGCTGTTTTTT,CASSQGGGSGELFF
TRBD2,TRBJ2-3,TRBV4-2,NA,TGTGCCAGCAGCAACGGGGGGGCCGCGGATACGCAGTATTTT,CASSNGGAADTQYF
TRBD1,TRBJ1-2,TRBV27,NA,TGTGCCAGCAGTTTCCTCGGGACAGGGGATGGCTACACCTTC,CASSFLGTGDGYTF
NA,TRBJ1-4,TRBV19,NA,TGTGCCAGCTCCCGACGGAGAAATGAAAAACTGTTTTTT,CASSRRRNEKLFF
TRBD1,TRBJ2-2,TRBV19,NA,TGTGCCAGTAGTATCCTGACAGGGGAGAACACCGGGGAGCTGTTTTTT,CASSILTGENTGELFF
NA,TRBJ2-3,TRBV6-4,NA,TGTGCCAGCAGCCCATCAGGTCCCTCCGGCACAGATACGCAGTATTTT,CASSPSGPSGTDTQYF
NA,TRBJ1-2,TRBV9,few,TGTGCCAGCAGCGTAGCTGGGGGTGTCGGCTATGGCTACACCTTC,CASSVAGGVGYGYTF
NA,TRBJ1-5,TRBV12-3/TRBV12-4,NA,TGTGCCAGCAGTTGGGGTAGCAATCAGCCCCAGCATTTT,CASSWGSNQPQHF
NA,TRBJ1-4,TRBV2,NA,TGTGCCAGCAGTAACAGTAGGAATAATGAAAAACTGTTTTTT,CASSNSRNNEKLFF